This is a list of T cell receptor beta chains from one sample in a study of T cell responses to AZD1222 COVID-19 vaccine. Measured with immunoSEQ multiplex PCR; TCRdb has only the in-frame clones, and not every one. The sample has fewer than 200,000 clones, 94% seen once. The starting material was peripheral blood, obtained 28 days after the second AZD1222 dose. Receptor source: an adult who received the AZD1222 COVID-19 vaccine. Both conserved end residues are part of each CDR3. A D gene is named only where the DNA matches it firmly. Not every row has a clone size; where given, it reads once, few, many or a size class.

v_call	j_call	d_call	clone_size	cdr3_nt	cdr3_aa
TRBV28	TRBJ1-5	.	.	TGTGCCAGCAGTTTACCCCCCTGGGAGCTCCAGCATTTT	CASSLPPWELQHF
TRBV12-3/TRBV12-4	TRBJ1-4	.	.	TGTGCCAGCAGCCGGACGGAAAAACTGTTTTTT	CASSRTEKLFF
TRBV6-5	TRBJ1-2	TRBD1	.	TGTGCCAGCAGTTACGCCGACAGGGGTGGCTACACCTTC	CASSYADRGGYTF
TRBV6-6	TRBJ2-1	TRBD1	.	TGTGCCAGCAGTTACTCGAGACAGGGGGCTGATGAGCAGTTCTTC	CASSYSRQGADEQFF
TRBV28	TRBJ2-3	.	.	TGTGCCAGCAGTCTCAGACAGTTCACAGATACGCAGTATTTT	CASSLRQFTDTQYF
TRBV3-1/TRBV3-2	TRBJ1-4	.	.	TGTGCCAGCAGCCAAGATTCGGGGGGGAATGAAAAACTGTTTTTT	CASSQDSGGNEKLFF
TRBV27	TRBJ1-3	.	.	TGTGCCAGCAGTTCCCTAGCGGGATCCTCTGGAAACACCATATATTTT	CASSSLAGSSGNTIYF
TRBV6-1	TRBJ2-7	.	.	TGTGCCAGCAGTGAAGGGGGTGGTTGGCGGGTGAGGTACGAGCAGTACTTC	CASSEGGGWRVRYEQYF
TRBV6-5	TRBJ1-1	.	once	TGTGCCAGCAGTTACTCGAACAGGGCGAACACTGAAGCTTTCTTT	CASSYSNRANTEAFF
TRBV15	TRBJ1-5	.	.	TGTGCCACCAGCAGAGACAACAGGAGCAATCAGCCCCAGCATTTT	CATSRDNRSNQPQHF
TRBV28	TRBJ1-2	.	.	TGTGCCAGCAGCCCTCAACAGAACTATGGCTACACCTTC	CASSPQQNYGYTF
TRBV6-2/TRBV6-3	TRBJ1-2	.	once	TGTGCCAGCAGTTACCGGCGGGGCTATGGCTACACCTTC	CASSYRRGYGYTF
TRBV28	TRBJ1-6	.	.	TGTGCCAGCAGTCCGGGACGGTATAATTCACCCCTCCACTTT	CASSPGRYNSPLHF
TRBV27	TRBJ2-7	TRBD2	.	TGTGCCAGCAGTTTACGGGGGACTAGCGGAGCCCACGAGCAGTACTTC	CASSLRGTSGAHEQYF
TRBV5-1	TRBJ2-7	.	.	TGCGCCAGCAGCGGACTACCTAGAGGCAGCCCACCTTACGAGCAGTACTTC	CASSGLPRGSPPYEQYF
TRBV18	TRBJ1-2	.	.	TGTGCCAGCTCACCACCGGCGGAGGGAGGGGAAGGCTACACCTTC	CASSPPAEGGEGYTF
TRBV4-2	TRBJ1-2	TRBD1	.	TGTGCCAGCAGCCAAAAGACAGGGGATGGCTACACCTTC	CASSQKTGDGYTF
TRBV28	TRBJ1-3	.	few	TGTGCCAGCTTAACGTTAGAAAACACCATATATTTT	CASLTLENTIYF
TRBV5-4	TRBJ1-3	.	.	TGTGCCAGCAGCTGGGACGGTTTAAGCTCTGGAAACACCATATATTTT	CASSWDGLSSGNTIYF
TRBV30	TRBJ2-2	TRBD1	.	TGTGCCTGGAGTGTACGAGGGGGCAGGGGCCTATCCGGGGAGCTGTTTTTT	CAWSVRGGRGLSGELFF
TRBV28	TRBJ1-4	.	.	TGTGCCAGCAGTTCGCGTCGCGAAAAACTGTTTTTT	CASSSRREKLFF
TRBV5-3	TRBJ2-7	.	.	TGTGCCAGAAGCTTGGTTTGCTGGACCCACTACTCCTACGAGCAGTACTTC	CARSLVCWTHYSYEQYF
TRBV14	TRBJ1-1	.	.	TGTGCCAGCAGCCAAGATCTGCGGGAGGGTGCAATGAACACTGAAGCTTTCTTT	CASSQDLREGAMNTEAFF
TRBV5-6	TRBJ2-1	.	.	TGTGCCAGCAGCTTGTGGCTAGCTGTAAATGAGCAGTTCTTC	CASSLWLAVNEQFF
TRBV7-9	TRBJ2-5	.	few	TGTGCCAGCAGTAGGGGTCGAGAGACCCAGTACTTC	CASSRGRETQYF
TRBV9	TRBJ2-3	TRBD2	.	TGTGCCAGCAGCGCCCGAGGACTAGCGCAAACAGATACGCAGTATTTT	CASSARGLAQTDTQYF